This T cell receptor beta chain emerged from a study of blood T cell repertoires in COVID-19. As for the study in general: Acute and convalescent COVID-19 samples came from the United States, Italy and Spain. PBMCs, B-cell-depleted T cells, or T cells were the source of the cDNA or gDNA that made up the material.

In the original analysis: Reference gene primer amplification gave nucleated cell count estimates. The assay was immunoSEQ multiplex PCR, and TCRdb's table has in-frame clones only and misses some. The D gene and trimming were derived from the DNA, and the V and J assignments and clone size from that table. The repertoire holds over 400,000 clones, with 75% to 90% as singletons. CDR3 length equals 15 residues. V was pared by 1 base and J by 0 bases, with 11 bases between. Germline assignment: CDR1 GTSNPN and CDR2 SVGIG (reference sequence). About this clone: The sample has other DNA sequences that encode this CDR3 too.

J is TRBJ2-3 and V is TRBV30, with D possibly matching TRBD2 (5 bases). Sequenced material: peripheral blood. The source of this sequence is a woman in her 30s with active or convalescent COVID-19. CDR3 sequence reads: CAWSGTGTSTDTQYF. For the CDR3, the DNA is TGTGCCTGGAGTGGGACTGGTACTAGCACAGATACGCAGTATTTT.